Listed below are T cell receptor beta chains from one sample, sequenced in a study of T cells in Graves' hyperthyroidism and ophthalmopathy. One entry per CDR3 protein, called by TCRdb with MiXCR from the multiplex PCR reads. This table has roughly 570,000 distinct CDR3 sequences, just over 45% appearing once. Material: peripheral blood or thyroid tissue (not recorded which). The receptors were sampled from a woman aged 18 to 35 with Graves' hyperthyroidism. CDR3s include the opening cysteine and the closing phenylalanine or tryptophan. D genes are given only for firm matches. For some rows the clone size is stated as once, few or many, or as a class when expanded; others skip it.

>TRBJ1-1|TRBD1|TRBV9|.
CARDTNRGMNTEAFF
TGTGCTAGAGATACGAACAGGGGAATGAACACTGAAGCTTTCTTT
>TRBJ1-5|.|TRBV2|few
CASSRQRSSQPQHF
TGTGCCAGCTCCCGACAGAGGAGTAGTCAGCCCCAGCATTTT
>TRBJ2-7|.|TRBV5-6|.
CASSLEDTTQEQYF
TGTGCCAGCAGCTTGGAGGACACGACCCAAGAGCAGTACTTC
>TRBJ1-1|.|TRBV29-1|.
CSTAWGAANTEAFF
TGCAGCACAGCTTGGGGGGCTGCGAACACTGAAGCTTTCTTT
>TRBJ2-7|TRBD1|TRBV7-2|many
CASSAGGSSYEQYF
TGTGCCAGTAGCGCAGGGGGTAGCTCCTACGAGCAGTACTTC
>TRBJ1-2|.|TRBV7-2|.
CASSLGARGNRYTF
TGTGCCAGCAGCTTAGGAGCCAGGGGAAACCGCTACACCTTC
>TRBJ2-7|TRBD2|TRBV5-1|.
CASSPWLAGSSGEQYF
TGCGCCAGCAGCCCCTGGCTAGCGGGATCCTCGGGGGAGCAGTACTTC
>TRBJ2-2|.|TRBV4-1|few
CASSQGFRYTGELFF
TGCGCCAGCAGCCAAGGCTTCCGATACACCGGGGAGCTGTTTTTT
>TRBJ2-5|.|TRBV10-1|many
CASSDPGEETQYF
TGCGCCAGCAGTGATCCAGGGGAGGAGACCCAGTACTTC
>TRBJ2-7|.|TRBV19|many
CASSSIRNNYEQYF
TGTGCCAGTAGTTCAATCAGAAATAACTACGAGCAGTACTTC
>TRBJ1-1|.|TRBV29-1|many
CSVEGHPISNTEAFF
TGCAGCGTTGAAGGCCATCCTATTTCGAACACTGAAGCTTTCTTT
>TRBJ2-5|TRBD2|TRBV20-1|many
CSLEREAQETQYF
TGCAGTCTCGAGCGGGAGGCTCAAGAGACCCAGTACTTC
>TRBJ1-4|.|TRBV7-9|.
CASSRFGTNEKLFF
TGTGCCAGCAGCAGGTTCGGGACTAATGAAAAACTGTTTTTT
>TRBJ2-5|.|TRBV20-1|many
CSAPRSSAETQYF
TGCAGTGCTCCCAGATCTAGCGCCGAGACCCAGTACTTC
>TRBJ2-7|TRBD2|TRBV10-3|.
CAITGSGRSSSYNEQYF
TGTGCCATCACGGGTAGCGGGAGATCCAGCTCCTACAATGAGCAGTACTTC
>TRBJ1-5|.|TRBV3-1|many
CASSVWGQPQHF
TGTGCCAGCAGTGTGTGGGGGCAGCCCCAGCATTTT
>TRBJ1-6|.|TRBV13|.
CASSHGQYSYSSPLHF
TGCGCCAGCAGCCATGGACAGTACTCCTATAGTTCACCCCTCCACTTT
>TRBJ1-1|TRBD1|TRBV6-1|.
CASKSPETGMGAFF
TGTGCCAGCAAATCCCCGGAGACAGGGATGGGAGCTTTCTTT
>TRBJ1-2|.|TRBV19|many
CASTTLEGEGYTF
TGTGCCAGCACAACATTGGAAGGCGAGGGCTACACCTTC
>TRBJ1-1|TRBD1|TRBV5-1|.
CASSFYRGENPWNTEAFF
TGCGCCAGCAGCTTTTACAGGGGGGAAAATCCCTGGAACACTGAAGCTTTCTTT
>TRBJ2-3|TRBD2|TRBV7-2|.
CASSRTSGDTQYF
TGTGCCAGCAGCCGGACTAGCGGAGATACGCAGTATTTT
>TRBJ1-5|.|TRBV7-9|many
CASSPQNQPQHF
TGTGCCAGCAGCCCGCAGAATCAGCCCCAGCATTTT
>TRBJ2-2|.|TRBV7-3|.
CASSPGWATGELFF
TGTGCCAGCAGCCCGGGGTGGGCCACCGGGGAGCTGTTTTTT
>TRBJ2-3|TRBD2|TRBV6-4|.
CASREPGRAPDTQYF
TGTGCCAGCAGGGAACCCGGGAGGGCTCCAGATACGCAGTATTTT
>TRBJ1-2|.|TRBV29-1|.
CSVRAGDHGYTF
TGCAGCGTTAGGGCAGGGGATCATGGCTACACCTTC
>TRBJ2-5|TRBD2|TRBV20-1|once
CSATDSGRETQYF
TGCAGTGCCACCGATAGCGGGAGGGAGACCCAGTACTTC
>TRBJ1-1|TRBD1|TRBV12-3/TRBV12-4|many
CASSLSGQANTEAFF
TGTGCCAGCAGTCTATCGGGACAGGCTAACACTGAAGCTTTCTTT
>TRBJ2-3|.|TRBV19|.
CASSNLRDTRTDTQYF
TGTGCCAGTAGCAACCTCCGGGACACCCGCACAGATACGCAGTATTTT
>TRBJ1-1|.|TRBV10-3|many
CAISRDNTEAFF
TGTGCCATCAGTCGGGATAACACTGAAGCTTTCTTT
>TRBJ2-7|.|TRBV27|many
CASSLSGIASSYEQYF
TGTGCCAGCAGTTTATCGGGGATTGCGAGCTCCTACGAGCAGTACTTC
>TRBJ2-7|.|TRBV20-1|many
CSARVPGPFYEQYF
TGCAGTGCTAGAGTACCGGGACCCTTCTACGAGCAGTACTTC
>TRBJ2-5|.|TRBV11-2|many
CASSLSPGEETQYF
TGTGCCAGCAGCCTTTCTCCCGGGGAGGAGACCCAGTACTTC
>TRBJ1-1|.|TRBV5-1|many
CASSLFRSNTEAFF
TGCGCCAGCAGCTTGTTTAGGTCGAACACTGAAGCTTTCTTT
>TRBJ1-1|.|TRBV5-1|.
CASSLEWGVVTNTEAFF
TGCGCCAGCAGCTTGGAGTGGGGTGTGGTAACGAACACTGAAGCTTTCTTT